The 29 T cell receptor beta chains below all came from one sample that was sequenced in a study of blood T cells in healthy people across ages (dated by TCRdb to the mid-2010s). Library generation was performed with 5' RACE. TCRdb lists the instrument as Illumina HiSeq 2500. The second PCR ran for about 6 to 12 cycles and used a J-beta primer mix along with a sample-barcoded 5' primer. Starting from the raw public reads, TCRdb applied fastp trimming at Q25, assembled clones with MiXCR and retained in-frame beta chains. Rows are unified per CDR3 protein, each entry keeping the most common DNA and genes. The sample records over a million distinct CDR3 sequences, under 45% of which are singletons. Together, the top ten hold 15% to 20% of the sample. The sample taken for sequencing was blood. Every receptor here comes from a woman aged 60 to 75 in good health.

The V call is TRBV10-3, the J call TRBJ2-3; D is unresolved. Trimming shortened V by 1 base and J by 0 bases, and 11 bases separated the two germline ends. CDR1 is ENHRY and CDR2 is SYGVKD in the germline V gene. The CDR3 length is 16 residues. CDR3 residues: CAISEFSPVSTDTQYF. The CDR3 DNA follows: TGTGCCATCAGTGAGTTCAGCCCGGTGAGCACAGATACGCAGTATTTT.

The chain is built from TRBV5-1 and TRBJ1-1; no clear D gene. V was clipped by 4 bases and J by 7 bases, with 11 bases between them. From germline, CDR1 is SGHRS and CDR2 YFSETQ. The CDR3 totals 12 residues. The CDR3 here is CASSLVGYEAFF. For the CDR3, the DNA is TGCGCCAGCAGCCTAGTGGGTTATGAAGCTTTCTTT.

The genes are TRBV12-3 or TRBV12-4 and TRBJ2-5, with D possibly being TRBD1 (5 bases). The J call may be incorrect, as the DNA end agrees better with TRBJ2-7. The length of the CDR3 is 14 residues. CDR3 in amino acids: CASSVGAGPYEQYF. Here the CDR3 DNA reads TGTGCCAGCAGTGTAGGTGCAGGGCCTTACGAGCAGTACTTC.

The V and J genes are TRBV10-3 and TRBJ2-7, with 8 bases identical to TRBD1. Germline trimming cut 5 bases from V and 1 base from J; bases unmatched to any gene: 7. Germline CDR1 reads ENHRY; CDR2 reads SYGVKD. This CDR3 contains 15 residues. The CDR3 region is CAISQRTGNSYEQYF. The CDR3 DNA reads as TGTGCCATCAGTCAACGGACAGGGAATTCCTACGAGCAGTACTTC.

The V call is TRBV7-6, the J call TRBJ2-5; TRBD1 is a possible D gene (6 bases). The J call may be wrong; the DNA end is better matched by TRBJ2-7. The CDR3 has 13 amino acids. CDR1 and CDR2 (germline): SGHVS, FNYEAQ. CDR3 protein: CASSLNRESEQYF. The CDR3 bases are TGTGCCAGCAGCCTTAACAGGGAGTCCGAGCAGTACTTC.

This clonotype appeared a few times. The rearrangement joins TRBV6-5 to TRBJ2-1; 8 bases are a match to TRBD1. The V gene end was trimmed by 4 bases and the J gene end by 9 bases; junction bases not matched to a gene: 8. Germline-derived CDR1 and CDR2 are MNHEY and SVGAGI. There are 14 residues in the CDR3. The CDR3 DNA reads TGTGCCAGCAGTTCCCGGACAGGGCGAACTGAGCAGTTCTTC. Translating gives CASSSRTGRTEQFF.

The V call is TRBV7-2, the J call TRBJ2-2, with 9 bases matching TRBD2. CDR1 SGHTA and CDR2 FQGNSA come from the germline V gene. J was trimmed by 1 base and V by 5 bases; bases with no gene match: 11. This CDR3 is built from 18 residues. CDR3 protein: CASSRRAGGPGNTGELFF. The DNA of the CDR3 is TGTGCCAGCAGCCGGCGGGCGGGAGGGCCAGGGAACACCGGGGAGCTGTTTTTT.

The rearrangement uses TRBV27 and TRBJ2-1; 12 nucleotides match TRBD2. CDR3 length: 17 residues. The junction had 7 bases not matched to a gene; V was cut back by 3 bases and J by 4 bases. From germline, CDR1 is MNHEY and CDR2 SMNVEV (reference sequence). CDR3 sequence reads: CASSFSGTSGSYNEQFF. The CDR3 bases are TGTGCCAGCAGTTTCTCAGGGACTAGCGGGTCTTACAATGAGCAGTTCTTC.

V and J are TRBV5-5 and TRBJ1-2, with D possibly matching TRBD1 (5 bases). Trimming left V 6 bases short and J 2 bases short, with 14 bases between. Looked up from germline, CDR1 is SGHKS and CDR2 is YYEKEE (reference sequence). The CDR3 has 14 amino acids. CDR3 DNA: TGTGCCAGCAACCGGGACCGCCTCAACTATGGCTACACCTTC. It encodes CASNRDRLNYGYTF.

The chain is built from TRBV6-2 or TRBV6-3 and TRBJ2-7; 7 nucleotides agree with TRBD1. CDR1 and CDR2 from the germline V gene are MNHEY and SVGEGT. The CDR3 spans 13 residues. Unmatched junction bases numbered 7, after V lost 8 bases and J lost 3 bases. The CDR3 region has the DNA TGTGCCAGCGAGGAGCAGGGGGACTACGAGCAGTACTTC. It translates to CASEEQGDYEQYF.

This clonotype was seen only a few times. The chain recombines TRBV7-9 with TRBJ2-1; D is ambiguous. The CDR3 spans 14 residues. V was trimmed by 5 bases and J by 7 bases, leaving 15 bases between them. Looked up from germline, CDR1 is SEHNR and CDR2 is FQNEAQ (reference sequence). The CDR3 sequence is CASSPPFSSNEQFF. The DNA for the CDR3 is TGTGCCAGCAGCCCCCCCTTTTCTTCGAATGAGCAGTTCTTC.

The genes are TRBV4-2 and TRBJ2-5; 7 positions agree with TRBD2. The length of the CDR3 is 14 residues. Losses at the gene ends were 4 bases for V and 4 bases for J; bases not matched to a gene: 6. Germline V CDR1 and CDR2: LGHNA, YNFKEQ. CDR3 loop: CASSPRGGAETQYF. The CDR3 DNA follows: TGTGCCAGCAGCCCCCGGGGAGGGGCAGAGACCCAGTACTTC.

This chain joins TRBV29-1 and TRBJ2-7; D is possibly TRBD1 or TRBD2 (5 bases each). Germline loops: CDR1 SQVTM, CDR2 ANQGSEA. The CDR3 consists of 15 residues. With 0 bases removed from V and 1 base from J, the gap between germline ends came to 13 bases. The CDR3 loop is CSVEDSPEGSYEQYF. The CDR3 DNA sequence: TGCAGCGTTGAAGATTCGCCCGAGGGGTCCTACGAGCAGTACTTC.

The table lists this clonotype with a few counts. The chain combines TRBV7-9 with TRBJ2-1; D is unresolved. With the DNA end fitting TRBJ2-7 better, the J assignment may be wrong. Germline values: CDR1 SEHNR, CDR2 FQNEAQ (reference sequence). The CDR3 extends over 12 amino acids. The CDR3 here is CASSLVHNEQYF. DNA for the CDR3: TGTGCCAGCAGCTTAGTACACAATGAGCAGTACTTC.

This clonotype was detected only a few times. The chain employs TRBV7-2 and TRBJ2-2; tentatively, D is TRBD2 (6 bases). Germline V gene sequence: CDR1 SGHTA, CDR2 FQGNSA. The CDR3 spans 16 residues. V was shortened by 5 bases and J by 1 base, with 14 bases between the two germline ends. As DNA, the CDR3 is TGTGCCAGCAGCAGCCGGGACTTCCTGAACACCGGGGAGCTGTTTTTT. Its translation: CASSSRDFLNTGELFF.

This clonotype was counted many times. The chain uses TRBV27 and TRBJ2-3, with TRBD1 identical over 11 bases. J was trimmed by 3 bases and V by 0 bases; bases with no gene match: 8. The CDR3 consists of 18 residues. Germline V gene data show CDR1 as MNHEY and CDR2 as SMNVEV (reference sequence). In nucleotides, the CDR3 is TGTGCCAGCAGTTTATCGCGACGAGGGACAGGGGGAACAGATACGCAGTATTTT. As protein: CASSLSRRGTGGTDTQYF.

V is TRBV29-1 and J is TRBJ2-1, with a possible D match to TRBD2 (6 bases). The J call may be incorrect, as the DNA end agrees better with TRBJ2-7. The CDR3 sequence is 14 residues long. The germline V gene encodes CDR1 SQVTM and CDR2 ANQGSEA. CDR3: CSALGDLYYNEQYF. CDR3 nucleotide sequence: TGCAGCGCACTGGGGGACTTATACTACAATGAGCAGTACTTC.

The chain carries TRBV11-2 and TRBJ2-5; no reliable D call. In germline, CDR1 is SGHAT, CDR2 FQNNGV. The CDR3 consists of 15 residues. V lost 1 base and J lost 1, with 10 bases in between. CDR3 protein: CASSLVAATQETQYF. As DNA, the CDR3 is TGTGCCAGCAGCTTAGTTGCGGCCACCCAAGAGACCCAGTACTTC.

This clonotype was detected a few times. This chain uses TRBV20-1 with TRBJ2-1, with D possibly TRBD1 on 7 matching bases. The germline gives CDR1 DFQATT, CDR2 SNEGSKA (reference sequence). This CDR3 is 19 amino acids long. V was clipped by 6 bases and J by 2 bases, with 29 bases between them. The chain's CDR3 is CSARFRGPGASATYNEQFF. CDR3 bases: TGCAGTGCCCGCTTTAGGGGGCCGGGGGCTAGCGCGACCTACAATGAGCAGTTCTTC.

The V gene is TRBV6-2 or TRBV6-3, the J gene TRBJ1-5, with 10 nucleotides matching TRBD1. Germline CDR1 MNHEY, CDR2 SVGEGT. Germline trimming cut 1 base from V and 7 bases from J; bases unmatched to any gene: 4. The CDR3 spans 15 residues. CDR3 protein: CASSYLTGGDQPQHF. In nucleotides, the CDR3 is TGTGCCAGCAGTTACTTGACAGGGGGCGACCAGCCCCAGCATTTT.

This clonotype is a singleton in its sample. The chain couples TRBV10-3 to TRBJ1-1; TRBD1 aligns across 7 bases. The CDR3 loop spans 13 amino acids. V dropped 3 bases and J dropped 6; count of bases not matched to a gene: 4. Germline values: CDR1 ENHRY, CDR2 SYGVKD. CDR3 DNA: TGTGCCATCAGTGAAGGGGGCAGGGCTGAAGCTTTCTTT. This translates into CAISEGGRAEAFF.

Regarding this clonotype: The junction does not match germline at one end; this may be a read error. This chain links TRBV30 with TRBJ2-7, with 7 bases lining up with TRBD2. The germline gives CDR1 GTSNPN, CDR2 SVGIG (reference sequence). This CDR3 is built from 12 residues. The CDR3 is CAGSVRGDEQYF. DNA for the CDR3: TGTGCCGGGAGTGTTCGGGGGGACGAGCAGTACTTC.

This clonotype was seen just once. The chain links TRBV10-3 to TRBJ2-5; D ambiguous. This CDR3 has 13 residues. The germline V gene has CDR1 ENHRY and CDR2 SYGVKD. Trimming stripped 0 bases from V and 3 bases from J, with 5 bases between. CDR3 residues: CAISESIEETQYF. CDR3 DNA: TGTGCCATCAGTGAGTCGATTGAAGAGACCCAGTACTTC.

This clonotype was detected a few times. The CDR3 spells CSASRQSSYEQYF. The CDR3 bases are TGCAGTGCTTCAAGACAAAGCTCCTACGAGCAGTACTTC. The chain has TRBV20-1 and TRBJ2-7; the D is unclear. V gave up 5 bases and J gave up 0 bases, with 11 bases separating them. From germline, CDR1 is DFQATT and CDR2 SNEGSKA (reference sequence). The CDR3 totals 13 residues.

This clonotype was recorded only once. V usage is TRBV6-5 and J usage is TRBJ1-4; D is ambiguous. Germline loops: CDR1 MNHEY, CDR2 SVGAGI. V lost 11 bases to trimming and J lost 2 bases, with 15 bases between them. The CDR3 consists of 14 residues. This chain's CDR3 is CACKRGSTNEKLFF. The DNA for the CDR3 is TGTGCCTGTAAGAGAGGGTCGACTAATGAAAAACTGTTTTTT.

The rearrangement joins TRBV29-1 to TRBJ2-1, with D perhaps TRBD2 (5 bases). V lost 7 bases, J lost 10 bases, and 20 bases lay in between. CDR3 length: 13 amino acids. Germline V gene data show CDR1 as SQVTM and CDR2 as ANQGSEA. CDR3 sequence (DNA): TGCAGCGGAAGACGAGCGACCGAGCGGGAGCAGTTCTTC. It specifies CSGRRATEREQFF.

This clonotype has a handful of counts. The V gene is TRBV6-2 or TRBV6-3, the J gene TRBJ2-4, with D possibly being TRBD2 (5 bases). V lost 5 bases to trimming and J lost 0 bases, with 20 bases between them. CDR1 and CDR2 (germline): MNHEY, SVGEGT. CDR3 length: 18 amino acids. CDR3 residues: CASSPGGGSSVAKNIQYF. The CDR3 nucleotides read TGTGCCAGCAGTCCCGGAGGTGGCTCTTCCGTAGCCAAAAACATTCAGTACTTC.

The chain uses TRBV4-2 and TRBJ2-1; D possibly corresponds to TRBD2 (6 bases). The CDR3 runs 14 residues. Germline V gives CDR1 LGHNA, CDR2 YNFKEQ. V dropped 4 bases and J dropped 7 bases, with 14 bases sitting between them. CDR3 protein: CASSLRGAFNEQFF. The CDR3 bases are TGTGCCAGCAGCCTCCGCGGGGCCTTTAATGAGCAGTTCTTC.

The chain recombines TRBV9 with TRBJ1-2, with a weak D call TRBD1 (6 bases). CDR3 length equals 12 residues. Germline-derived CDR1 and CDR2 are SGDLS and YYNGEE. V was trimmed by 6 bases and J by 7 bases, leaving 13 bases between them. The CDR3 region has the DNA TGTGCCAGCACCGGACAGAGGCTTGGCTACACCTTC. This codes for CASTGQRLGYTF.